This T cell receptor beta chain was recorded in a study of radiation and T cells in renal cell carcinoma. V lost 5 bases to trimming and J lost 4 bases, with 14 bases between them. Looked up from germline, CDR1 is LNHDA and CDR2 is SQIVND (reference sequence). The CDR3 is 15 amino acids. Assay used: immunoSEQ multiplex PCR; TCRdb lists only in-frame clones, some missing. Of more than 65,000 clones in the sample, approximately 83% were seen once. Time point meaning: blood 2 weeks post-SBRT. Treatment of the sample: 15 Gy SBRT to primary tumor, nephrectomy 4 weeks later. The input for sequencing was blood, taken from a patient whose treatment included radiotherapy and nephrectomy. The J gene is TRBJ1-4, the V gene TRBV19; no definite D call. The sequence was obtained from a woman aged 45-59 years with renal cell carcinoma. The CDR3 is CASSASSTGNEKLFF. DNA for the CDR3: TGTGCCAGTAGTGCCTCATCCACGGGTAATGAAAAACTGTTTTTT. The full variable domain, its missing parts supplied by reference TRBV19 and TRBJ1-4, is DGGITQSPKYLFRKEGQNVTLSCEQNLNHDAMYWYRQDPGQGLRLIYYSQIVNDFQKGDIAEGYSVSREKKESFPLTVTSAQKNPTAFYLCASSASSTGNEKLFFGSGTQLSVL.